One T cell receptor beta chain is described in this entry. Per the original methods: Reference gene primer amplification in the assay estimated nucleated cell counts. TCRdb keeps only in-frame clones here, not all; method: immunoSEQ multiplex PCR. V and J calls and clone size are given by that table; D and trimming were obtained from the DNA. The sample has around 290,000 clones; approximately 87% are singletons. J gave up 8 bases and V 3 bases, and 4 bases lay outside the gene matches. Germline CDR1 and CDR2: SGHDN and FVKESK. This CDR3 region has 13 residues. The data derive from a study of blood T cell repertoires in COVID-19. Across the study: COVID-19 samples, acute and convalescent, were from the United States, Italy and Spain. T cells, B-cell-depleted T cells, or PBMCs supplied cDNA or gDNA.

The rearrangement joins TRBV14 to TRBJ2-1; TRBD2 matches 7 bases. This TCR was recovered from a woman aged 45-60 years who had recovered from COVID-19. Sequencing was carried out using peripheral blood. CDR3 DNA: TGTGCCAGCAGCCAGGCGGGAGTTCATGAGCAGTTCTTC. Translated, it gives CASSQAGVHEQFF.